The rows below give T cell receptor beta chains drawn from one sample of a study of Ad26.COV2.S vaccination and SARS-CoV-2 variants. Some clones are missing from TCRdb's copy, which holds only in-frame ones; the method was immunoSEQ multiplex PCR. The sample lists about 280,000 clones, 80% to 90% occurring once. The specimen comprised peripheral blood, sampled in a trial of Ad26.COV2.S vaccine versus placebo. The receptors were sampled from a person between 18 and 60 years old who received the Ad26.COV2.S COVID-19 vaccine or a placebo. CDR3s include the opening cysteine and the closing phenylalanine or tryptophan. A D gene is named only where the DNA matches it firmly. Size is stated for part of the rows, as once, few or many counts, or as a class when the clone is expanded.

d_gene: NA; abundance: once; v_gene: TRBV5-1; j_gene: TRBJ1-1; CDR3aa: CASSPPRQGGTEAFF; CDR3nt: TGCGCCAGCAGCCCGCCTAGGCAGGGTGGCACTGAAGCTTTCTTT
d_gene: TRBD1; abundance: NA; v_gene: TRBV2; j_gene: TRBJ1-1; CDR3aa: CASQGQLNTEAFF; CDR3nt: TGTGCCAGCCAGGGACAGTTGAACACTGAAGCTTTCTTT
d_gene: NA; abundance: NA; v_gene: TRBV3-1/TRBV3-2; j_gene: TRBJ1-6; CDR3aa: CASSQRGGSPLHF; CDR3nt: TGTGCCAGCAGCCAAAGGGGCGGTTCACCCCTCCACTTT
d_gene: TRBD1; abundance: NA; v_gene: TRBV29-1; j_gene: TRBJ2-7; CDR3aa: CSVATGTGFYEQYF; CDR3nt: TGCAGCGTTGCTACCGGGACAGGATTTTACGAGCAGTACTTC
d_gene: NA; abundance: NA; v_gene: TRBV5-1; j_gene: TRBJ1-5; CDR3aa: CASSFGGNGNQPQHF; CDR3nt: TGCGCCAGCAGCTTCGGAGGTAACGGCAATCAGCCCCAGCATTTT
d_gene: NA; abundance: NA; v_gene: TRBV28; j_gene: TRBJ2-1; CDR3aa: CASTPGGNNEQFF; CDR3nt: TGTGCCAGCACCCCAGGGGGGAACAATGAGCAGTTCTTC
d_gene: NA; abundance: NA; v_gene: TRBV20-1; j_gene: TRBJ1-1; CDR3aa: CSAATEAFF; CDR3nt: TGCAGTGCAGCTACTGAAGCTTTCTTT
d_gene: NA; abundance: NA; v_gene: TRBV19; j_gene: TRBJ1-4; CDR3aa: CASQREGGEKLFF; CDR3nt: TGTGCCAGCCAACGGGAGGGAGGAGAAAAACTGTTTTTT
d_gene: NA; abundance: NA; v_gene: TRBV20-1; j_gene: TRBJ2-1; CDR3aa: CSAMGTIEQFF; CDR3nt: TGCAGTGCTATGGGGACGATTGAGCAGTTCTTC
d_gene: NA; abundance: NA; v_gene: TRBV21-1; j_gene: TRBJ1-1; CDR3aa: CASSKGRAGLNTEAFF; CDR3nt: TGTGCCAGCAGCAAAGGAAGGGCAGGCCTGAACACTGAAGCTTTCTTT
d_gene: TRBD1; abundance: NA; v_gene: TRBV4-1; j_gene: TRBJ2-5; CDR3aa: CASSPRDRGLQETQYF; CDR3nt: TGCGCCAGCAGCCCCCGGGACAGGGGGCTTCAAGAGACCCAGTACTTC
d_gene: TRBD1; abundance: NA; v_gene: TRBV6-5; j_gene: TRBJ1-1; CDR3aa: CASTSKTGGPTEAFF; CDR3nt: TGTGCCAGCACTAGTAAGACAGGGGGTCCCACTGAAGCTTTCTTT
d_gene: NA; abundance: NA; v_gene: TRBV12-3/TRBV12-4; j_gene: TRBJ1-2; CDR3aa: CASSFAEGYGYTF; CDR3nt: TGTGCCAGCAGTTTTGCGGAGGGCTATGGCTACACCTTC
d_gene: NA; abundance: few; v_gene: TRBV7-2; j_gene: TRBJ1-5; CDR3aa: CASSLGPFNQPQHF; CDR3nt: TGTGCCAGCAGCTTGGGACCTTTCAATCAGCCCCAGCATTTT
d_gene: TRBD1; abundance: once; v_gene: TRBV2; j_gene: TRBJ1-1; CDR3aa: CASSLTGGGLNTEAFF; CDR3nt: TGTGCCAGCAGTCTCACAGGGGGCGGCCTGAACACTGAAGCTTTCTTT
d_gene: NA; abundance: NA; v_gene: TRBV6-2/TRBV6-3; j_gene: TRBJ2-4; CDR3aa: CASSYSTVGIQYF; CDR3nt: TGTGCCAGCAGTTACTCGACAGTCGGCATTCAGTACTTC
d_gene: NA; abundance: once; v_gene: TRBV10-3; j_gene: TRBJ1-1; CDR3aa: CAISEDQMRAFF; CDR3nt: TGTGCCATCAGTGAGGATCAGATGAGGGCTTTCTTT
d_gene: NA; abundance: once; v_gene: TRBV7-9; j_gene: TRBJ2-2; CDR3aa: CASSNAGELFF; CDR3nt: TGTGCCAGCAGCAATGCCGGGGAGCTGTTTTTT
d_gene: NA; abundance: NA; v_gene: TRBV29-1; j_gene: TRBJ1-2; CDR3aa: CSAQGNYGYTF; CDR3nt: TGCAGTGCCCAGGGGAACTATGGCTACACCTTC
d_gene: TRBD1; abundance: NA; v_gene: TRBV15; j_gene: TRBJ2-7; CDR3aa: CATGTITGGRDEQYF; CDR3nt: TGTGCCACCGGAACAATTACAGGGGGCAGGGACGAGCAGTACTTC
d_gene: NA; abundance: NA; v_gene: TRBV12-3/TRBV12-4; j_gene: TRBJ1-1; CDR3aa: CASRPTWNTEAFF; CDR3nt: TGTGCCAGCAGGCCCACGTGGAACACTGAAGCTTTCTTT
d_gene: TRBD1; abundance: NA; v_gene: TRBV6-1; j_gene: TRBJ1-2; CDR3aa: CASSDGGTGSRLGGYTF; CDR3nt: TGTGCCAGCAGTGATGGCGGGACAGGGAGTCGACTAGGCGGCTACACCTTC
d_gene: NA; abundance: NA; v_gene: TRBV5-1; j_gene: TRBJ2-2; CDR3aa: CASSLERGTNTGELFF; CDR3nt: TGCGCCAGCAGCTTAGAGAGGGGGACGAACACCGGGGAGCTGTTTTTT
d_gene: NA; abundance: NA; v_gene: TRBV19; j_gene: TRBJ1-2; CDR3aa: CASAPQGGQDYTF; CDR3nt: TGTGCCAGTGCCCCCCAGGGAGGGCAGGACTACACCTTC
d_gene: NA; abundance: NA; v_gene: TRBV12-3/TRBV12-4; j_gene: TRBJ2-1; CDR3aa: CASIKGGNEQFF; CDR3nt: TGTGCCAGCATTAAAGGGGGGAATGAGCAGTTCTTC
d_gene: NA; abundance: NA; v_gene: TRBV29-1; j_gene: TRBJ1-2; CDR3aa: CSVEVGGKGGYTF; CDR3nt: TGCAGCGTTGAAGTCGGGGGTAAAGGCGGCTACACCTTC
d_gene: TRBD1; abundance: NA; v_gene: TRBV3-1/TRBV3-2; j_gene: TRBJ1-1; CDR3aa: CASSLGQPTEAFF; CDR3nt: TGTGCCAGCAGCCTGGGACAGCCCACTGAAGCTTTCTTT
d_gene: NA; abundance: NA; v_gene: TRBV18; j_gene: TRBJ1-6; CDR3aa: CASSPMHSSYNSPLHF; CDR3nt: TGTGCCAGCTCACCAATGCACAGCTCCTATAATTCACCCCTCCACTTT
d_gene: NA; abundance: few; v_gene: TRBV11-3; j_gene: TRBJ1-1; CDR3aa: CASSSRQANTEAFF; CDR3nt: TGTGCCAGCAGCTCCCGACAGGCGAACACTGAAGCTTTCTTT
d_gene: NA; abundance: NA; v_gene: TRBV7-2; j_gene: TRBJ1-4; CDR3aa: CASSLGQGRGEKLFF; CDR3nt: TGTGCCAGCAGCTTAGGGCAGGGGCGGGGTGAAAAACTGTTTTTT
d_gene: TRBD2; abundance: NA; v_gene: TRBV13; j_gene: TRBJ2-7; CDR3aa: CASSWTSGRAEQYF; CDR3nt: TGTGCCAGCAGTTGGACTAGCGGGAGAGCGGAGCAGTACTTC
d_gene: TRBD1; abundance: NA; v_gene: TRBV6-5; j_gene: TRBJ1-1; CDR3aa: CASIQGAEAFF; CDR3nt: TGTGCCAGCATCCAGGGGGCTGAAGCTTTCTTT
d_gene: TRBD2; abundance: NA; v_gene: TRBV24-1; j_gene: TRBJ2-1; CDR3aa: CATSPPGGGNEQFF; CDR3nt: TGTGCCACCAGTCCTCCGGGGGGGGGAAATGAGCAGTTCTTC
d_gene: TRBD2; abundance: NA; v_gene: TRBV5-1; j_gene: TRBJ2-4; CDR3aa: CASSSGTSGTSKNIQYF; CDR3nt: TGCGCCAGCAGCTCGGGGACTAGCGGGACGTCCAAAAACATTCAGTACTTC
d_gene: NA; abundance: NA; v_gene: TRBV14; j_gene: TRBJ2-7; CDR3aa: CASSRSLVPYEQYF; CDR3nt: TGTGCCAGCAGCCGCTCCCTAGTTCCCTACGAGCAGTACTTC